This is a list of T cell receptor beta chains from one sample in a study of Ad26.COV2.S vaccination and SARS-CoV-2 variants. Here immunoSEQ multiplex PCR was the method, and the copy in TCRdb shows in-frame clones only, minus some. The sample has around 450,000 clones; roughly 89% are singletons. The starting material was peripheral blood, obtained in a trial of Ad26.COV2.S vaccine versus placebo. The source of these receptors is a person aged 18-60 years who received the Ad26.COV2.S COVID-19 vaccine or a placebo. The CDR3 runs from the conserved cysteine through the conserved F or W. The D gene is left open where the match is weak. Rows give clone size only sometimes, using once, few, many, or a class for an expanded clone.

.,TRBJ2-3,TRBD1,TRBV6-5,CASSYQGQGDTQYF,TGTGCCAGCAGTTACCAAGGACAGGGGGATACGCAGTATTTT
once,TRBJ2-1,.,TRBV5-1,CASSLFGYNEQFF,TGCGCCAGCAGTCTATTTGGCTACAATGAGCAGTTCTTC
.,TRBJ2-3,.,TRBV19,CASSNPPGRDTQYF,TGTGCCAGTAGTAACCCCCCGGGACGCGATACGCAGTATTTT
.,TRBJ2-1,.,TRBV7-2,CASSPQSVSYNEQFF,TGTGCCAGCAGCCCCCAGAGTGTATCCTACAATGAGCAGTTCTTC
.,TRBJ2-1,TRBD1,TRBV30,CAWRQGAHSNEQFF,TGTGCCTGGCGACAGGGGGCTCATAGTAATGAGCAGTTCTTC
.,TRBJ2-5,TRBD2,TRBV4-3,CASSKTSGSGRNWETQYF,TGCGCCAGCAGCAAGACTAGCGGGAGCGGGCGGAACTGGGAGACCCAGTACTTC
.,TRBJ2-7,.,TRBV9,CASSVGLGSSYEQYF,TGTGCCAGCAGCGTAGGGCTGGGAAGCTCCTACGAGCAGTACTTC
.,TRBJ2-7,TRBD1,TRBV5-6,CASSWRTGTKRF,TGTGCCAGCAGCTGGAGGACAGGGACGAAACGATTC
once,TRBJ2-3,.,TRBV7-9,CASSPFRALSTDTQYF,TGTGCCAGCAGCCCCTTTCGGGCCCTTAGCACAGATACGCAGTATTTT
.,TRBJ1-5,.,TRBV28,CASRTPFSNQPQHF,TGTGCCAGCAGGACCCCATTTAGCAATCAGCCCCAGCATTTT
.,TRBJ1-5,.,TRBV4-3,CASSQDQRPNQPQHF,TGCGCCAGCAGCCAAGATCAAAGGCCTAATCAGCCCCAGCATTTT
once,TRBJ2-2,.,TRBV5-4,CASSLVRGAVTGELFF,TGTGCCAGCAGCTTGGTCAGGGGGGCGGTGACCGGGGAGCTGTTTTTT
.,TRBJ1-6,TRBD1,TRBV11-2,CASSASGTGGSPLHF,TGTGCCAGCAGCGCGTCCGGGACAGGGGGGTCACCCCTCCACTTT
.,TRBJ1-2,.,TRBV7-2,CASSLTLEVGGYTF,TGTGCCAGCAGCTTAACGTTGGAGGTGGGTGGCTACACCTTC
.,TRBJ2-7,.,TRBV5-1,CASSLGFGGSYEQYF,TGCGCCAGCAGCTTGGGTTTCGGGGGTTCCTACGAGCAGTACTTC
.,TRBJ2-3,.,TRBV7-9,CASSLGAGHTDTQYF,TGTGCCAGCAGCTTAGGAGCGGGCCACACAGATACGCAGTATTTT
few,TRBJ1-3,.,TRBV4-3,CASSQEFSWDSGNTIYF,TGCGCCAGCAGCCAAGAATTTTCATGGGACTCTGGAAACACCATATATTTT
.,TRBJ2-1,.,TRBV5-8,CASSLGSYNEQFF,TGTGCCAGCAGCTTGGGGTCCTACAATGAGCAGTTCTTC
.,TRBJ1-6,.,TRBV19,CASNPGIGGSYNSPLHF,TGTGCCAGTAATCCGGGGATCGGGGGTTCCTATAATTCACCCCTCCACTTT
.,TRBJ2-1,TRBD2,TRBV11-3,CASSPRHGEGFGQFF,TGTGCCAGCAGCCCGCGCCATGGGGAGGGTTTCGGCCAGTTCTTC
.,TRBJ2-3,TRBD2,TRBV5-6,CASSLAATSGSTDTQYF,TGTGCCAGCAGCTTGGCGGCGACTAGCGGGAGCACAGATACGCAGTATTTT
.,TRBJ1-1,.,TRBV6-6,CASSYDASVAEAFF,TGTGCCAGCAGTTACGACGCCTCTGTAGCTGAAGCTTTCTTT
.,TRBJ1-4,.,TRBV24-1,CATSDSGTSGEKLFF,TGTGCCACCAGTGATTCCGGGACGTCCGGTGAAAAACTGTTTTTT
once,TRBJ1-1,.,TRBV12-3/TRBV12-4,CASSFAETEAFF,TGTGCCAGCAGTTTCGCGGAAACTGAAGCTTTCTTT
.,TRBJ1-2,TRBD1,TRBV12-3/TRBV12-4,CASRRGTGGGYTF,TGTGCCAGCAGGAGAGGGACAGGCGGTGGCTACACCTTC
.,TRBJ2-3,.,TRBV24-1,CATSDRQRGTDTQYF,TGTGCCACCAGTGACCGCCAGCGGGGCACAGATACGCAGTATTTT
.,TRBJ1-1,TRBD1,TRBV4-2,CASSRGQVETEAFF,TGTGCCAGCAGCCGAGGACAGGTTGAAACTGAAGCTTTCTTT
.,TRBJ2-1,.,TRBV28,CASSLISSYNEQFF,TGTGCCAGCAGTTTGATAAGCTCCTACAATGAGCAGTTCTTC
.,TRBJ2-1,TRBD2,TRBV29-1,CSVEEIAGGEGEQFF,TGCAGCGTTGAAGAGATAGCGGGAGGAGAAGGCGAGCAGTTCTTC
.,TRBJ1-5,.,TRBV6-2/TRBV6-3,CASSPGSQPQHF,TGTGCCAGCAGCCCGGGAAGTCAGCCCCAGCATTTT
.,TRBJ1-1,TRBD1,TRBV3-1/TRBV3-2,CASVGRDRNTEAFF,TGTGCCAGCGTCGGCCGGGACAGGAACACTGAAGCTTTCTTT
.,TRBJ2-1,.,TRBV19,CASSILVGNEQFF,TGTGCCAGTAGTATTCTAGTCGGCAATGAGCAGTTCTTC
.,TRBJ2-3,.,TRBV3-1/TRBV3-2,CASSRRQARDTQYF,TGTGCCAGCAGCCGCCGACAGGCGCGAGATACGCAGTATTTT
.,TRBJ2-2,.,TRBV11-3,CASSQDSFTGELFF,TGTGCCAGCAGCCAGGACAGTTTCACCGGGGAGCTGTTTTTT
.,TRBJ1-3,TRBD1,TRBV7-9,CASSQGQILSGNTIYF,TGTGCCAGCAGCCAGGGACAGATCCTCTCTGGAAACACCATATATTTT
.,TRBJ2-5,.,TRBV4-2,CASSQAALQETQYF,TGTGCCAGCAGCCAGGCAGCCCTTCAAGAGACCCAGTACTTC
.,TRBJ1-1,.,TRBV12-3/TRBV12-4,CASSFGPTEAFF,TGTGCCAGCAGTTTCGGGCCCACTGAAGCTTTCTTT
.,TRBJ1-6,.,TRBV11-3,CASSLSGSSYNSPLHF,TGTGCCAGCAGCTTATCGGGCAGCTCCTATAATTCACCCCTCCACTTT
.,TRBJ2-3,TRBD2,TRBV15,CATSRDRGGLWTDTQYF,TGTGCCACCAGCAGAGATCGGGGAGGGTTGTGGACAGATACGCAGTATTTT
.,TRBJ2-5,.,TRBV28,CASALGQETQYF,TGTGCCAGCGCCCTTGGCCAAGAGACCCAGTACTTC
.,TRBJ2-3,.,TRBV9,CASRSLSLSTDTQYF,TGTGCCAGCAGGAGTTTATCCCTTAGCACAGATACGCAGTATTTT
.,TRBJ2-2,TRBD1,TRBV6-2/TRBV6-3,CASSTGTGDAGELFF,TGTGCCAGCAGCACCGGGACAGGGGACGCCGGGGAGCTGTTTTTT
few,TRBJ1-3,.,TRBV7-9,CASSLVPGSGNTIYF,TGTGCCAGCAGCTTAGTTCCCGGGTCTGGAAACACCATATATTTT
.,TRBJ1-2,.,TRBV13,CASSSRQGGRNNYGYTF,TGTGCCAGCAGCTCACGACAAGGGGGGAGGAACAACTATGGCTACACCTTC
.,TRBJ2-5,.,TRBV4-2,CASSLKGETQYF,TGTGCCAGCAGCCTAAAGGGGGAGACCCAGTACTTC
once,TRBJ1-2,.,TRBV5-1,CASSLEGQPQANYGYTF,TGCGCCAGCAGCTTGGAGGGTCAGCCCCAAGCGAACTATGGCTACACCTTC
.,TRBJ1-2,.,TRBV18,CASSPGPGQGLNYGYTF,TGTGCCAGCTCACCAGGACCCGGGCAGGGGTTAAACTATGGCTACACCTTC
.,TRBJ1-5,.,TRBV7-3,CASSLYPGENQPQHF,TGTGCCAGCAGCTTATATCCGGGGGAGAATCAGCCCCAGCATTTT
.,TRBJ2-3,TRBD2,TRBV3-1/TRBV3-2,CASSRFATSEDVGSTDTQYF,TGTGCCAGCAGCCGTTTTGCGACTAGCGAGGACGTCGGTAGCACAGATACGCAGTATTTT
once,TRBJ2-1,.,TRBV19,CASNKGAPNEQFF,TGTGCCAGTAATAAGGGCGCCCCAAATGAGCAGTTCTTC
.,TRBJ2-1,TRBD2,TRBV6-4,CASSEGSSGSNEQFF,TGTGCCAGCAGTGAGGGGTCTAGCGGGAGCAATGAGCAGTTCTTC
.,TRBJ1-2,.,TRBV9,CASSVALDYGYTF,TGTGCCAGCAGCGTAGCTTTGGACTATGGCTACACCTTC
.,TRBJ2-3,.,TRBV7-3,CASSPGSLIPTDTQYF,TGTGCCAGCAGCCCCGGGAGTTTGATCCCCACAGATACGCAGTATTTT
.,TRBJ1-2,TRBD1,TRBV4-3,CASSLDRDRGYWSYGYTF,TGCGCCAGCAGCCTCGACAGGGACAGGGGTTATTGGAGCTATGGCTACACCTTC
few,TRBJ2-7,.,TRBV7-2,CASSLLVGPSYEQYF,TGTGCCAGCAGCTTATTAGTCGGGCCCTCCTACGAGCAGTACTTC